Shown below are 5 T cell receptor beta chains from a single sample sequenced in a study of beta chain features in type 1 diabetes. Expressed TCRB transcripts were sequenced because the isolated RNA had all been reverse transcribed beforehand. The table came from immunoSEQ multiplex PCR; TCRdb's copy has only in-frame clones and leaves some out. Among roughly 250,000 clones listed, roughly two thirds were seen once. Sequenced material: naive CD4+ T cells from blood. Receptors originate from a man younger than 45 in good health.

The table lists this clone with a count of one. This rearrangement joins TRBV4-3 to TRBJ2-4; 9 bases are a match to TRBD2. The CDR3 length is 17 residues. V dropped 0 bases and J dropped 2; count of bases not matched to a gene: 5. Per the germline V gene, CDR1 is LGHNA and CDR2 is YSLEER. For the CDR3, the DNA is TGCGCCAGCAGCCAAGATGGGCTAGCGGGAACCAAAAACATTCAGTACTTC. This sequence encodes CASSQDGLAGTKNIQYF.

This clone was picked up a small number of times. Other DNA sequences within the sample encode an identical CDR3. The CDR3 protein is CAWSAPYNEQFF. CDR3 nucleotide sequence: TGTGCCTGGAGTGCCCCGTACAATGAGCAGTTCTTC. This chain connects TRBV30 to TRBJ2-1, with unresolved D. Trimming left V 1 base short and J 4 bases short, with 5 bases between. The CDR3 totals 12 residues. Germline V gene sequence: CDR1 GTSNPN, CDR2 SVGIG (reference sequence).

The rearrangement links TRBV30 to TRBJ1-2; possibly TRBD1 for D (6 bases). CDR1 and CDR2 (germline): GTSNPN, SVGIG (reference sequence). The V end lost 8 bases, the J end lost 4 bases, and 11 bases lay between the germline ends. This CDR3 has 11 residues. Here the CDR3 DNA reads TGTGCCCATGAGGGGGGCTATGGCTACACCTTC. Translated: CAHEGGYGYTF.

The chain has TRBV4-2 and TRBJ1-3, with no clear D. CDR1 and CDR2 from the germline V gene are LGHNA and YNFKEQ. The CDR3 is 15 amino acids. Trimming stripped 0 bases from V and 1 base from J, with 7 bases between. CDR3 sequence (DNA): TGTGCCAGCAGCCAAGATCTCAGGTCTGGAAACACCATATATTTT. Translating gives CASSQDLRSGNTIYF.

V is TRBV18 and J is TRBJ1-1; D not certain. With 4 bases removed from V and 2 bases from J, the gap between germline ends came to 8 bases. Germline V lookup: CDR1 KGHSH, CDR2 LQKENI. This CDR3 is 13 amino acids long. CDR3 amino acids: CASSRTENTEAFF. The CDR3 nucleotides read TGTGCCAGCTCACGGACGGAAAACACTGAAGCTTTCTTT.